Each of the 20 T cell receptor beta chains below was sequenced from the same sample in a study of cytomegalovirus exposure and HLA in healthy donors. Profiled with immunoSEQ multiplex PCR; TCRdb holds only in-frame clones, not every one. The sample has some 140,000 clones; around 88% are singletons. Sequencing was done on a sample of PBMCs. These receptors all stem from a man aged 18 to 30 in good health and CMV-seropositive.

This clone was seen more than once but under ten times. The same CDR3 is also encoded by other DNA sequences in this sample. The J gene is TRBJ2-1, the V gene TRBV6-1, with TRBD2 matching over 12 bases. V trimming: 2 bases; J trimming: 4 bases; junction bases outside the gene matches: 0. Germline CDR1 is MNHNS and CDR2 is SASEGT. The CDR3 sequence is 15 residues long. CDR3 loop: CASSELAGGYNEQFF. The CDR3 coding sequence is TGTGCCAGCAGTGAACTAGCGGGGGGGTACAATGAGCAGTTCTTC.

V is TRBV19 and J is TRBJ2-1, with a weak D call TRBD1 (5 bases). Trimming removed 6 bases from V and 8 bases from J, with 17 bases in between. The CDR3 is made up of 14 amino acids. Germline assignment: CDR1 LNHDA and CDR2 SQIVND (reference sequence). CDR3 loop: CASRKLGQGDEQFF. DNA of the CDR3: TGTGCCAGTAGGAAGCTGGGGCAGGGCGATGAGCAGTTCTTC.

This clone was seen only once. The rearrangement links TRBV5-1 to TRBJ2-1, with 8 bases lining up with TRBD2. V lost 0 bases to trimming and J lost 6 bases; unmatched junction nucleotides: 5. The germline CDR1 and CDR2 sequences are SGHRS and YFSETQ. The CDR3 has 15 residues. CDR3 residues: CASSLVGGGRNEQFF. The CDR3 bases are TGCGCCAGCAGCTTGGTCGGGGGGGGGCGCAATGAGCAGTTCTTC.

The V call is TRBV6-1, the J call TRBJ1-5, with TRBD1 as a possible D gene (6 bases). This CDR3 region has 15 residues. Germline V CDR1 and CDR2: MNHNS, SASEGT. Trimming shortened V by 1 base and J by 2 bases, and 9 bases separated the two germline ends. The CDR3 loop is CASSEGDTRNQPQHF. DNA of the CDR3: TGTGCCAGCAGTGAAGGGGACACCCGCAATCAGCCCCAGCATTTT.

For the CDR3, the DNA is TGTGCCAGCAGCGAAGGAGGTAATCTTAATTCACCCCTCCACTTT. Protein product: CASSEGGNLNSPLHF. The chain employs TRBV9 and TRBJ1-6; D gene unclear. V shed 3 bases and J shed 6 bases, with 13 bases lying between them. Looked up from germline, CDR1 is SGDLS and CDR2 is YYNGEE. This CDR3 comprises 15 residues. Full variable domain (remainder filled in from reference TRBV9 and TRBJ1-6): DSGVTQTPKHLITATGQRVTLRCSPRSGDLSVYWYQQSLDQGLQFLIQYYNGEERAKGNILERFSAQQFPDLHSELNLSSLELGDSALYFCASSEGGNLNSPLHFGNGTRLTVT.

The CDR3 coding sequence is TGTGCCAGCAGTTACTCACCCCTGGGCGGCTACACCTTC. Translating it yields CASSYSPLGGYTF. The rearrangement links TRBV6-5 to TRBJ1-2; D unclear. The CDR3 runs 13 residues. Germline assignment: CDR1 MNHEY and CDR2 SVGAGI. V was clipped by 0 bases and J by 8 bases, with 10 bases between them.

V gene TRBV18 combines with J gene TRBJ2-5, with TRBD1 matching 7 bases. The length of the CDR3 is 14 residues. CDR1 is KGHSH and CDR2 is LQKENI in the germline V gene. With 4 bases clipped from V and 3 bases from J, the junction kept 5 bases outside the gene matches. This chain's CDR3 is CASSLAGTEETQYF. DNA for the CDR3: TGTGCCAGCTCACTGGCCGGGACAGAAGAGACCCAGTACTTC.

The sample holds many counts of this clone. This chain connects TRBV7-7 to TRBJ2-7, with 8 bases identical to TRBD2. Germline values: CDR1 SSHAT, CDR2 FNYEAQ (reference sequence). V lost 1 base, J lost 5 bases, and 19 bases stayed unmatched. This CDR3 region has 19 residues. CDR3 coding DNA: TGTGCCAGCAGCTTAGTGGGGCCGCAGGGCCGGGGGGGGCAGGACGAGCAGTACTTC. Translating it yields CASSLVGPQGRGGQDEQYF.

The V call is TRBV7-3, the J call TRBJ2-1; TRBD2 matches at 9 bases. The germline CDR1 and CDR2 sequences are SGHTA and FQGTGA. This CDR3 is 15 amino acids long. V lost 5 bases and J lost 3; bases outside the gene matches: 5. CDR3 nucleotide sequence: TGTGCCAGCAGCGGGAGACTAGCGGACTACAATGAGCAGTTCTTC. This translates into CASSGRLADYNEQFF.

Remarks on this clone: At the DNA level, this CDR3 is encoded by other sequences in the same sample as well. The rearrangement links TRBV4-3 to TRBJ2-7; 8 bases are a match to TRBD1. V was pared by 0 bases and J by 5 bases, with 12 bases of the junction left unmatched. The V gene's germline CDR1 is LGHNA and CDR2 YSLEER. There are 17 residues in the CDR3. CDR3 DNA: TGCGCCAGCAGCCAAGATAGTTCGGCAGGGGGCTACAACGAGCAGTACTTC. It translates to CASSQDSSAGGYNEQYF.

This chain's CDR3 is CASSVQGSQDTQYF. CDR3 sequence (DNA): TGTGCCAGCAGCGTGCAGGGTTCACAGGATACGCAGTATTTT. The chain is built from TRBV9 and TRBJ2-3; tentative D call: TRBD1 (5 bases). The length of the CDR3 is 14 residues. The V gene lost 2 bases and the J gene lost 6 bases, with 13 bases spanning the gap. Per the germline V gene, CDR1 is SGDLS and CDR2 is YYNGEE.

This chain connects TRBV13 to TRBJ2-1; possibly TRBD2 for D (5 bases). The V gene's germline CDR1 is PRHDT and CDR2 FYEKMQ (reference sequence). V was shortened by 5 bases and J by 2 bases, with 10 bases between the two germline ends. The CDR3 is 14 residues long. In DNA, the CDR3 is TGTGCCAGCAGCCCCCCCGGGGCCTACAATGAGCAGTTCTTC. This codes for CASSPPGAYNEQFF.

The rearrangement uses TRBV27 and TRBJ1-4; 8 bases agree with TRBD1. The trim removed 0 bases at V and 5 bases at J, leaving 5 bases unmatched. The CDR3 length is 16 residues. Germline CDR1 is MNHEY and CDR2 is SMNVEV (reference sequence). The CDR3 spells CASSLSGTGVNEKLFF. CDR3 bases: TGTGCCAGCAGTTTATCCGGGACAGGAGTCAATGAAAAACTGTTTTTT.

J is TRBJ2-7 and V is TRBV30; TRBD2 is a possible D gene (6 bases). Per germline, CDR1 GTSNPN and CDR2 SVGIG (reference sequence). The CDR3 is 13 residues long. Trimming shortened V by 4 bases and J by 0 bases, and 10 bases separated the two germline ends. The CDR3 loop reads CAWIGGVSYEQYF. CDR3 in DNA: TGTGCCTGGATAGGAGGGGTCTCCTACGAGCAGTACTTC.

The chain couples TRBV5-8 to TRBJ1-5; D not certain. CDR3 length: 16 amino acids. Trimming removed 2 bases from V and 2 bases from J, with 14 bases in between. The V gene's germline CDR1 is SGHTS and CDR2 YDEGEE. The CDR3 sequence: CASSFSFSSGNQPQHF. The CDR3, as DNA: TGTGCCAGCAGCTTTTCTTTTAGTTCGGGCAATCAGCCCCAGCATTTT.

The V and J genes are TRBV5-4 and TRBJ1-1; D is perhaps TRBD1 (5 bases). V was trimmed by 0 bases and J by 1 base, leaving 10 bases between them. This CDR3 is built from 15 residues. The germline V gene has CDR1 SGHNT and CDR2 YYREEE (reference sequence). CDR3 amino acids: CASSLARGGNTEAFF. The CDR3 coding sequence is TGTGCCAGCAGCTTGGCGCGGGGCGGGAACACTGAAGCTTTCTTT.

The chain recombines TRBV6-5 with TRBJ2-7; TRBD2 agrees at 11 bases. CDR3 length: 15 amino acids. Germline CDR1 MNHEY, CDR2 SVGAGI. V trimming: 6 bases; J trimming: 4 bases; junction bases outside the gene matches: 8. The CDR3 coding sequence is TGTGCCAGCAGCATTAGCGGGAGGGCCGAATACGAGCAGTACTTC. This codes for CASSISGRAEYEQYF.

The genes are TRBV5-1 and TRBJ2-1; 12 bases are shared with TRBD2. The CDR3 length is 16 residues. V lost 1 base, J lost 5 bases, and 4 bases stayed unmatched. Germline V gives CDR1 SGHRS, CDR2 YFSETQ. The CDR3 DNA reads TGCGCCAGCAGCTTGCTGACTAGCGGGAGCAACAATGAGCAGTTCTTC. Translating gives CASSLLTSGSNNEQFF.

The CDR3 protein is CASSLVAGGREQFF. CDR3 in DNA: TGTGCCAGCAGCTTAGTAGCGGGGGGTCGGGAGCAGTTCTTC. The rearrangement joins TRBV7-9 to TRBJ2-1, with 10 bases that match TRBD2. Losses at the gene ends were 1 base for V and 10 bases for J; bases not matched to a gene: 4. From germline, CDR1 is SEHNR and CDR2 FQNEAQ (reference sequence). The CDR3 loop spans 14 amino acids.

This chain connects TRBV7-6 to TRBJ1-2; D possibly corresponds to TRBD1 (5 bases). V lost 10 bases and J 0 bases, leaving 9 bases between the germline ends. The CDR3 loop spans 12 amino acids. Germline values: CDR1 SGHVS, CDR2 FNYEAQ. Written as DNA, the CDR3 is TGTGCCATTCAAGGGGCTAACTATGGCTACACCTTC. It codes for CAIQGANYGYTF.